Below are 18 T cell receptor beta chains sequenced from a single sample in a study of CD8 T cells in ankylosing spondylitis. TCRdb independently ran MiXCR on the 5' RACE reads; one entry per CDR3 protein. Of 40,000 or so distinct CDR3 sequences detected, roughly 3% appear once; the ten largest clones hold 2.5% to 3%. Sequenced input: blood, either unsorted or a sorted T cell fraction (not recorded which). These receptors were collected from a male donor with ankylosing spondylitis or in good health (not recorded which).

This clonotype has ten or more counts. The rearrangement links TRBV9 to TRBJ1-1, with D tentatively TRBD1 (6 bases). CDR3 length: 15 amino acids. Trimming left V 2 bases short and J 1 base short, with 12 bases between. Germline CDR1 SGDLS, CDR2 YYNGEE. CDR3 nucleotide sequence: TGTGCCAGCAGCGTCCAGGGGCTTCAGAACACTGAAGCTTTCTTT. Its translation: CASSVQGLQNTEAFF.

This clonotype has ten or more counts. The CDR3 protein is CASSVNIGDQPQHF. The CDR3 coding sequence is TGTGCCAGCAGCGTTAATATAGGGGATCAGCCCCAGCATTTT. The V gene is TRBV9, the J gene TRBJ1-5, with D maybe TRBD1 (5 bases). The V end lost 2 bases, the J end lost 5 bases, and 11 bases lay between the germline ends. The CDR3 length is 14 residues. The V gene's germline CDR1 is SGDLS and CDR2 YYNGEE.

This clonotype was seen many times. The chain combines TRBV9 with TRBJ1-1; TRBD1 matches at 7 bases. Trimming cost V 4 bases and J 3 bases; bases outside gene matches: 9. Germline CDR1 reads SGDLS; CDR2 reads YYNGEE. CDR3 length: 15 amino acids. CDR3 nucleotide sequence: TGTGCCAGCAGCTCCCGACAGGGAGGGTACACTGAAGCTTTCTTT. Encoded protein: CASSSRQGGYTEAFF.

This clonotype was seen repeatedly, ten times or more. CDR3 protein: CASSETDSNQPQHF. The CDR3 DNA sequence: TGTGCCAGCAGCGAGACAGATAGCAATCAGCCCCAGCATTTT. The chain employs TRBV9 and TRBJ1-5; maybe TRBD1 (5 bases). Between the trimmed V and J ends, which lost 3 bases and 0 bases, there was a span of 7 bases. This CDR3 contains 14 residues. CDR1 and CDR2 from the germline V gene are SGDLS and YYNGEE. Full variable domain (outside the CDR3, taken from reference TRBV9 and TRBJ1-5): DSGVTQTPKHLITATGQRVTLRCSPRSGDLSVYWYQQSLDQGLQFLIQYYNGEERAKGNILERFSAQQFPDLHSELNLSSLELGDSALYFCASSETDSNQPQHFGDGTRLSIL.

This clonotype was seen ten or more times. The chain employs TRBV6-9 and TRBJ2-7; perhaps TRBD2 as D (5 bases). Germline assignment: CDR1 MNHGY and CDR2 SVAAGI. There are 14 residues in the CDR3. Trimming stripped 7 bases from V and 3 bases from J, with 16 bases between. The CDR3 here is CASTPSPEDYEQYV. CDR3 bases: TGTGCCAGCACCCCGAGCCCGGAGGACTACGAGCAGTACGTC.

This clonotype came up many times. The chain is built from TRBV9 and TRBJ1-1; D remains unclear. CDR3 length equals 14 residues. Between the trimmed V and J ends, which lost 0 bases and 4 bases, there was a span of 10 bases. CDR1 is SGDLS and CDR2 is YYNGEE in the germline V gene. The DNA of the CDR3 is TGTGCCAGCAGCGTAGGGGCGTGGGGCACTGAAGCTTTCTTT. Translating gives CASSVGAWGTEAFF.

This clonotype occurred many times. The chain uses TRBV9 and TRBJ1-1, with a weak D call TRBD1 (5 bases). The length of the CDR3 is 14 residues. Germline V gives CDR1 SGDLS, CDR2 YYNGEE. The germline V and J ends were trimmed by 0 bases and 1 base, with 7 bases remaining between them. CDR3 in amino acids: CASSVDQGNTEAFF. DNA for the CDR3: TGTGCCAGCAGCGTAGATCAGGGGAACACTGAAGCTTTCTTT. Complete variable domain (other parts from reference TRBV9 and TRBJ1-1): DSGVTQTPKHLITATGQRVTLRCSPRSGDLSVYWYQQSLDQGLQFLIQYYNGEERAKGNILERFSAQQFPDLHSELNLSSLELGDSALYFCASSVDQGNTEAFFGQGTRLTVV.

This clonotype was seen ten or more times. The chain links TRBV9 to TRBJ2-5; D possibly corresponds to TRBD2 (6 bases). V was cut by 3 bases and J by 3 bases, with 24 bases left in between. Germline loops: CDR1 SGDLS, CDR2 YYNGEE. The CDR3 loop spans 18 amino acids. CDR3 loop: CASSGRPLAGTQKETQYF. CDR3 nucleotide sequence: TGTGCCAGCAGCGGACGACCTTTGGCCGGGACTCAAAAAGAGACCCAGTACTTC.

This chain links TRBV9 with TRBJ2-2, with a weak D call TRBD1 (5 bases). The V end lost 4 bases, the J end lost 0 bases, and 10 bases lay between the germline ends. CDR3 length: 15 amino acids. The V gene's germline CDR1 is SGDLS and CDR2 YYNGEE. CDR3: CASSPQGSNTGELFF. CDR3 bases: TGTGCCAGCAGCCCGCAGGGTTCGAACACCGGGGAGCTGTTTTTT.

This clonotype was seen many times. The chain is built from TRBV9 and TRBJ2-2; 8 nucleotides match TRBD1. Germline V gene data show CDR1 as SGDLS and CDR2 as YYNGEE. The CDR3 extends over 15 amino acids. The V gene end was trimmed by 3 bases and the J gene end by 6 bases; junction bases not matched to a gene: 7. Written as DNA, the CDR3 is TGTGCCAGCAGCGCACGGACAGGGACCGCCGGGGAGCTGTTTTTT. The encoded protein is CASSARTGTAGELFF.

This clonotype appeared many times. This chain links TRBV9 with TRBJ2-1; D might be TRBD1 (6 bases). The CDR3 runs to 15 residues. V shed 0 bases and J shed 5 bases, with 12 bases lying between them. Per germline, CDR1 SGDLS and CDR2 YYNGEE. Here the CDR3 reads CASSVGPGVHNEQFF. The CDR3 coding sequence is TGTGCCAGCAGCGTAGGGCCAGGGGTACACAATGAGCAGTTCTTC.

The sample holds many counts of this clonotype. V gene TRBV9 combines with J gene TRBJ1-4; D uncertain. The CDR3 loop spans 16 amino acids. V was trimmed by 3 bases and J by 0 bases, leaving 12 bases between them. CDR1 is SGDLS, CDR2 YYNGEE, per germline. The CDR3 reads CASSASARTTNEKLFF. In DNA, the CDR3 is TGTGCCAGCAGCGCGTCCGCTCGAACAACTAATGAAAAACTGTTTTTT. Looking up the rest from reference TRBV9 and TRBJ1-4 gives the full variable domain: DSGVTQTPKHLITATGQRVTLRCSPRSGDLSVYWYQQSLDQGLQFLIQYYNGEERAKGNILERFSAQQFPDLHSELNLSSLELGDSALYFCASSASARTTNEKLFFGSGTQLSVL.

This clonotype occurred many times. Written as DNA, the CDR3 is TGTGCCAGCAGCGACGGACAGGGGGATGTTGAAAAACTGTTTTTT. Translation gives CASSDGQGDVEKLFF. The rearrangement uses TRBV9 and TRBJ1-4; 10 bases agree with TRBD1. The CDR3 extends over 15 amino acids. Germline V CDR1 and CDR2: SGDLS, YYNGEE. The junction had 6 bases not matched to a gene; V was cut back by 3 bases and J by 7 bases.

This clonotype was observed at least ten times. The chain has TRBV9 and TRBJ1-6; 8 bases map to TRBD1. V lost 4 bases, J lost 13 bases, and 4 bases stayed unmatched. Germline V gene lookup returns CDR1 SGDLS and CDR2 YYNGEE. The CDR3 is made up of 12 amino acids. The CDR3, as DNA: TGTGCCAGCAGCACAGGGGGGCCCCCCCTCCACTTT. Encoded protein: CASSTGGPPLHF. The complete variable domain, with remaining parts taken from reference TRBV9 and TRBJ1-6, reads DSGVTQTPKHLITATGQRVTLRCSPRSGDLSVYWYQQSLDQGLQFLIQYYNGEERAKGNILERFSAQQFPDLHSELNLSSLELGDSALYFCASSTGGPPLHFGNGTRLTVT.

This clonotype was detected ten times or more. This chain joins TRBV9 and TRBJ2-6; D remains ambiguous. The CDR3 loop spans 19 amino acids. Between the trimmed V and J ends, which lost 1 base and 0 bases, there was a span of 17 bases. The V gene's germline CDR1 is SGDLS and CDR2 YYNGEE. The CDR3 DNA reads TGTGCCAGCAGCGTATCGGAAGGCCTTCTCCCCTCTGGGGCCAACGTCCTGACTTTC. It encodes CASSVSEGLLPSGANVLTF.

This clonotype was recorded many times. This chain joins TRBV9 and TRBJ2-2; unclear D gene. V was cut by 3 bases and J by 5 bases, with 8 bases left in between. The CDR3 length is 13 residues. Germline CDR1 is SGDLS and CDR2 is YYNGEE. This chain's CDR3 is CASSAAETGELFF. DNA for the CDR3: TGTGCCAGCAGCGCAGCAGAGACCGGGGAGCTGTTTTTT.

This clonotype appeared many times. The chain is built from TRBV9 and TRBJ1-1; 9 bases line up with TRBD1. CDR3 size: 15 residues. The germline CDR1 and CDR2 sequences are SGDLS and YYNGEE. The ends lost 0 bases at V and 5 bases at J; junction bases unmatched: 5. Here the CDR3 reads CASSVVQGAGTEAFF. The CDR3 bases are TGTGCCAGCAGCGTAGTACAGGGGGCAGGAACTGAAGCTTTCTTT.

In this sample, this clonotype turned up many times. The rearrangement links TRBV12-2 to TRBJ2-3; the table names TRBD1, a call not compared with the DNA. TRBV12-2 is a pseudogene. There are 14 residues in the CDR3. CDR3 protein: CASRLGFGGDTQYF. The CDR3 nucleotides are TGTGCAAGTCGCTTAGGTTTTGGGGGAGATACGCAGTATTTT.